The 25 T cell receptor beta chains reported below all come from one sample, sequenced in a study of response to subunit inactivated influenza vaccine. MiXCR, run by TCRdb on the RT-PCR reads, gives a single entry per CDR3 protein. The table lists about 190,000 distinct CDR3 sequences, approximately 14% of them singletons. This specimen consisted of CD8+ T cells sorted from PBMCs, obtained roughly 5 days after vaccination. These receptors were obtained from a man in his fifties who received an inactivated influenza vaccine.

The chain joins TRBV29-1 to TRBJ1-2, with TRBD1 as a possible D gene (6 bases). Germline CDR1 is SQVTM and CDR2 is ANQGSEA. The CDR3 totals 14 residues. Trimming left V 0 bases short and J 4 bases short, with 12 bases between. CDR3 DNA: TGCAGCGTTGAAGACAGGGGACTGATCTATGGCTACACCTTC. This encodes CSVEDRGLIYGYTF. Supplemented by reference TRBV29-1 and TRBJ1-2, the full variable domain reads SAVISQKPSRDICQRGTSLTIQCQVDSQVTMMFWYRQQPGQSLTLIATANQGSEATYESGFVIDKFPISRPNLTFSTLTVSNMSPEDSSIYLCSVEDRGLIYGYTFGSGTRLTVV.

CDR3 nucleotides: TGTGCCAGCAGCTTATTCCCTTGGGGCGCAGATGGTGAAAAACTGTTTTTT. Its protein is CASSLFPWGADGEKLFF. This chain connects TRBV7-9 to TRBJ1-4, with a possible D match to TRBD1 (5 bases). Deletions cut 2 bases from V and 7 bases from J, with 20 bases between. This CDR3 is built from 17 residues. The germline V gene has CDR1 SEHNR and CDR2 FQNEAQ (reference sequence).

V gene TRBV19 combines with J gene TRBJ2-7; 9 nucleotides align to TRBD2. The junction had 6 bases not matched to a gene; V was cut back by 1 base and J by 2 bases. CDR1 is LNHDA and CDR2 is SQIVND in the germline V gene (reference sequence). This CDR3 has 16 amino acids. In nucleotides, the CDR3 is TGTGCCAGTAGTATAGCCCGCGGGAGGGATACCTACGAGCAGTACTTC. Protein sequence: CASSIARGRDTYEQYF.

The chain uses TRBV7-3 and TRBJ2-7; 10 bases agree with TRBD2. V was pared by 1 base and J by 5 bases, with 8 bases of the junction left unmatched. In germline, CDR1 is SGHTA, CDR2 FQGTGA. This CDR3 has 16 amino acids. The CDR3 DNA reads as TGTGCCAGCAGCTTAAACCCAACTAGCGGGGCACACGAGCAGTACTTC. Translated: CASSLNPTSGAHEQYF.

The chain is built from TRBV18 and TRBJ2-7; D is unclear. V was trimmed by 2 bases and J by 2 bases, leaving 4 bases between them. The CDR3 spans 12 residues. From germline, CDR1 is KGHSH and CDR2 LQKENI. The CDR3 loop reads CASSPTPYEQYF. CDR3 nucleotides: TGTGCCAGCTCACCAACCCCCTACGAGCAGTACTTC.

Only one count was recorded for this clonotype. This chain links TRBV9 with TRBJ1-3; tentative D call: TRBD1 (6 bases). The CDR3 sequence is 15 residues long. Germline CDR1 SGDLS, CDR2 YYNGEE. Trimming took 0 bases from V and 1 from J, leaving 8 bases between them. CDR3 DNA sequence: TGTGCCAGCAGCGTAGACAGGGCTTCTGGAAACACCATATATTTT. Translated: CASSVDRASGNTIYF.

The table lists this clonotype with many counts. CDR3 bases: TGTGCCACCAGCAGAGTGTTGGGTGACGGCAACACTGAAGCTTTCTTT. Its protein is CATSRVLGDGNTEAFF. V is TRBV15 and J is TRBJ1-1; no firm D call. The CDR3 loop spans 16 amino acids. V was shortened by 1 base and J by 2 bases, with 14 bases between the two germline ends. Germline V gives CDR1 LNHNV, CDR2 YYDKDF (reference sequence).

This clonotype was observed a handful of times. The chain recombines TRBV12-3 or TRBV12-4 with TRBJ2-3; D remains ambiguous. This CDR3 has 13 amino acids. The V and J ends lost 5 bases and 2 bases respectively, with 8 bases between them. CDR3 in amino acids: CASSKFLTDTQYF. CDR3 coding DNA: TGTGCCAGCAGTAAGTTCCTCACAGATACGCAGTATTTT.

A few counts support this clonotype. The chain is built from TRBV20-1 and TRBJ2-7, with a weak D call TRBD2 (6 bases). V was trimmed by 5 bases and J by 0 bases, leaving 11 bases between them. CDR3 length: 13 residues. The germline V gene encodes CDR1 DFQATT and CDR2 SNEGSKA (reference sequence). This chain's CDR3 is CSASGTFSYEQYF. For the CDR3, the DNA is TGCAGTGCTTCCGGGACTTTCTCCTACGAGCAGTACTTC.

This clonotype has a single count. The chain has TRBV7-2 and TRBJ2-1; 9 bases agree with TRBD2. The CDR3 spans 16 residues. The germline gives CDR1 SGHTA, CDR2 FQGNSA. V trimming: 5 bases; J trimming: 0 bases; junction bases outside the gene matches: 5. The CDR3 bases are TGTGCCAGCAGCAGACATAGCGGGAGCTCCTACAATGAGCAGTTCTTC. Translated, it gives CASSRHSGSSYNEQFF.

This clonotype was detected a few times. The chain carries TRBV12-3 or TRBV12-4 and TRBJ2-3; 9 positions match TRBD1. The J segment lost 2 bases and the V segment lost 6 bases, leaving 6 bases of the junction unmatched. This CDR3 contains 15 residues. CDR3 bases: TGTGCCAGCAGCTCCCGGGACAGGGCCACAGATACGCAGTATTTT. This translates into CASSSRDRATDTQYF.

The chain uses TRBV5-1 and TRBJ2-7; D not resolved. CDR3 length: 12 amino acids. The germline V gene has CDR1 SGHRS and CDR2 YFSETQ. The V end lost 7 bases, the J end lost 5 bases, and 13 bases lay between the germline ends. CDR3 bases: TGCGCCAGCTCAGCAGGTGCTAACGAGCAGTACTTC. The encoded protein is CASSAGANEQYF.

The V call is TRBV29-1, the J call TRBJ2-5; D is possibly TRBD1 or TRBD2 (6 bases each). Trimming stripped 4 bases from V and 9 bases from J, with 12 bases between. Germline-derived CDR1 and CDR2 are SQVTM and ANQGSEA. The CDR3 consists of 11 residues. CDR3 in amino acids: CSVVFRGAQYF. CDR3 coding DNA: TGCAGCGTTGTCTTTAGGGGGGCCCAGTACTTC.

The chain combines TRBV29-1 with TRBJ2-5; no reliable D call. Deletions cut 0 bases from V and 2 bases from J, with 7 bases between. Germline assignment: CDR1 SQVTM and CDR2 ANQGSEA. The CDR3 runs 13 residues. The CDR3 loop reads CSVEDLLQETQYF. The CDR3 nucleotides read TGCAGCGTTGAAGATCTTCTACAAGAGACCCAGTACTTC.

A few counts support this clonotype. V gene TRBV6-6 combines with J gene TRBJ1-1, with D possibly matching TRBD1 (6 bases). The germline CDR1 and CDR2 sequences are MNHNY and SVGAGI (reference sequence). V shed 6 bases and J shed 6 bases, with 14 bases lying between them. This CDR3 comprises 13 residues. The CDR3 is CASSPGGSPEAFF. The CDR3 nucleotides read TGTGCCAGCAGCCCTGGGGGCTCGCCTGAAGCTTTCTTT.

The rearrangement joins TRBV6-5 to TRBJ1-1; D is unresolved. With 0 bases removed from V and 0 bases from J, the gap between germline ends came to 8 bases. CDR1 is MNHEY, CDR2 SVGAGI, per germline. This CDR3 spans 15 amino acids. The CDR3 region has the DNA TGTGCCAGCAGTTACTCTACAAACATGAACACTGAAGCTTTCTTT. Encoded protein: CASSYSTNMNTEAFF.

CDR3 sequence (DNA): TGTGCCAGCAGCTCCGGGACTAGCGGGAAGGAGACCCAGTACTTC. This translates into CASSSGTSGKETQYF. The chain is built from TRBV7-9 and TRBJ2-5; 13 bases agree with TRBD2. The CDR3 is 15 amino acids. With 4 bases clipped from V and 5 bases from J, the junction kept 4 bases outside the gene matches. CDR1 is SEHNR, CDR2 FQNEAQ, per germline (reference sequence).

The chain combines TRBV5-6 with TRBJ2-1, with D perhaps assigned TRBD1 or TRBD2 (5 bases each). CDR1 SGHDT and CDR2 YYEEEE come from the germline V gene. V was shortened by 3 bases and J by 8 bases, with 15 bases between the two germline ends. The CDR3 is 14 amino acids. CDR3 in amino acids: CASSYGDGGDEQFF. CDR3 sequence (DNA): TGTGCCAGCAGCTACGGGGATGGGGGAGATGAGCAGTTCTTC.

V usage is TRBV28 and J usage is TRBJ2-4, with D perhaps matching TRBD1 or TRBD2 (5 bases each). The CDR3 contains 16 residues. CDR1 is MDHEN and CDR2 is SYDVKM in the germline V gene. V lost 6 bases, J lost 0 bases, and 15 bases lay in between. The CDR3 coding sequence is TGTGCCAGCAGCACTCAGGGAGAGGTAGCCAAAAACATTCAGTACTTC. Translation gives CASSTQGEVAKNIQYF.

The chain is built from TRBV6-5 and TRBJ2-1; D not resolved. The CDR3 length is 16 residues. V was cut by 0 bases and J by 0 bases, with 9 bases left in between. Looked up from germline, CDR1 is MNHEY and CDR2 is SVGAGI. The CDR3 loop reads CASSYSSVSSYNEQFF. The DNA of the CDR3 is TGTGCCAGCAGTTACTCGTCCGTAAGCTCCTACAATGAGCAGTTCTTC.

This clonotype was observed a handful of times. The gene calls are TRBV12-3 or TRBV12-4 and TRBJ2-3, with a weak D call TRBD2 (6 bases). This CDR3 comprises 17 residues. V was shortened by 2 bases and J by 3 bases, with 18 bases between the two germline ends. Here the CDR3 reads CASSLWTAGTITDTQYF. CDR3 DNA sequence: TGTGCCAGCAGTTTATGGACCGCGGGGACGATTACAGATACGCAGTATTTT.

This clonotype was detected only a few times. The chain joins TRBV14 to TRBJ2-7; D is uncertain. This CDR3 region has 15 residues. From germline, CDR1 is SGHDN and CDR2 FVKESK. V was shortened by 0 bases and J by 5 bases, with 14 bases between the two germline ends. The CDR3, as DNA: TGTGCCAGCAGCCAAGAACCCCCCGATGGAGACGAGCAGTACTTC. It is translated as CASSQEPPDGDEQYF. Filled out from reference TRBV14 and TRBJ2-7, the complete variable domain reads EAGVTQFPSHSVIEKGQTVTLRCDPISGHDNLYWYRRVMGKEIKFLLHFVKESKQDESGMPNNRFLAERTGGTYSTLKVQPAELEDSGVYFCASSQEPPDGDEQYFGPGTRLTVT.

The V and J genes are TRBV19 and TRBJ2-7, with 8 bases fitting TRBD1. CDR3 length equals 15 residues. J gave up 5 bases and V 3 bases, and 9 bases lay outside the gene matches. Germline CDR1 LNHDA, CDR2 SQIVND (reference sequence). The CDR3 here is CASSMVRDRRDEQYF. In DNA, the CDR3 is TGTGCCAGTAGTATGGTCCGGGACAGGCGCGACGAGCAGTACTTC.

The chain links TRBV6-2 or TRBV6-3 to TRBJ2-1; tentatively, D is TRBD2 (5 bases). V lost 5 bases and J lost 0, with 14 bases in between. CDR1 and CDR2 (germline): MNHEY, SVGEGT. This CDR3 is 16 amino acids long. The CDR3 sequence: CASSTQRWSSYNEQFF. The DNA of the CDR3 is TGTGCCAGCAGTACTCAGCGGTGGAGCTCCTACAATGAGCAGTTCTTC.

The chain combines TRBV5-1 with TRBJ2-2; D not certain. The CDR3 totals 16 residues. V lost 1 base and J 0 bases, leaving 10 bases between the germline ends. CDR1 SGHRS and CDR2 YFSETQ come from the germline V gene. The CDR3 here is CASSLRSSANTGELFF. CDR3 in DNA: TGCGCCAGCAGCTTGCGGAGCTCCGCGAACACCGGGGAGCTGTTTTTT.